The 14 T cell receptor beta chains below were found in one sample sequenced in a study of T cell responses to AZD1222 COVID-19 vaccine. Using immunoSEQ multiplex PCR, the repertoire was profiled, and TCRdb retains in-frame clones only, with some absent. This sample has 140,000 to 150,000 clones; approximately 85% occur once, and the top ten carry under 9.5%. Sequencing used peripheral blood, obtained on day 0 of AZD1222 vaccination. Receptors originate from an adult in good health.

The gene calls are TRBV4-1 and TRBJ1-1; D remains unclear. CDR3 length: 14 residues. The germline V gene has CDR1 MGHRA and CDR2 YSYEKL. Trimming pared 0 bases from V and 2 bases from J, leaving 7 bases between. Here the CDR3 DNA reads TGCGCCAGCAGCCAAGACCCGGACAACACTGAAGCTTTCTTT. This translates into CASSQDPDNTEAFF.

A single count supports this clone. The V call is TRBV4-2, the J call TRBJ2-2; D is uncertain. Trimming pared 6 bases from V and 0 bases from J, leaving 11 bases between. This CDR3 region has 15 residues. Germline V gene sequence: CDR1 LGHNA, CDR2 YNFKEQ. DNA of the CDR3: TGTGCCAGCAGACCCCCCGGCTCGAACACCGGGGAGCTGTTTTTT. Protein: CASRPPGSNTGELFF.

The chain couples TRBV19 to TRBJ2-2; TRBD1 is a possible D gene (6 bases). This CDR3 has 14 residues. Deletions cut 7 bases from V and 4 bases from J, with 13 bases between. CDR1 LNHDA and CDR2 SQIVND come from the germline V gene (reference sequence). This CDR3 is CASNTQGSTGELFF. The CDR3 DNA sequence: TGTGCCAGTAACACACAGGGATCCACCGGGGAGCTGTTTTTT.

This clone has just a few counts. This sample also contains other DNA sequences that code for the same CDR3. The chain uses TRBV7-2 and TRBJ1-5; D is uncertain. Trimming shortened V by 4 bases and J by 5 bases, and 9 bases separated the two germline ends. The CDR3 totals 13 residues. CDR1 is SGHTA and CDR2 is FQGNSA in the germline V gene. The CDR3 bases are TGTGCCAGCAGCTCCCGCCTCGATCAGCCCCAGCATTTT. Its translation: CASSSRLDQPQHF.

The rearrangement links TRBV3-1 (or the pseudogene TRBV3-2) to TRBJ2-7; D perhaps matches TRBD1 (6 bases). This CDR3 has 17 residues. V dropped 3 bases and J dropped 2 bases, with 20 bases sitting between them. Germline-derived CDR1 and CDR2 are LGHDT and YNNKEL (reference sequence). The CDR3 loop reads CASSQGTGTRLAYEQYF. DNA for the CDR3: TGTGCCAGCAGCCAGGGGACCGGGACAAGGTTGGCCTACGAGCAGTACTTC.

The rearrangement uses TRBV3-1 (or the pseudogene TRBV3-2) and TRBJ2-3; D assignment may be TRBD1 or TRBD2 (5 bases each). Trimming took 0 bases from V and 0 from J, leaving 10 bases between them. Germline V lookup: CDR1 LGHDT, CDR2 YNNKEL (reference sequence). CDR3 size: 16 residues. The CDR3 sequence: CASSQDGGTSTDTQYF. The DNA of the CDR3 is TGTGCCAGCAGCCAAGACGGTGGGACCAGCACAGATACGCAGTATTTT.

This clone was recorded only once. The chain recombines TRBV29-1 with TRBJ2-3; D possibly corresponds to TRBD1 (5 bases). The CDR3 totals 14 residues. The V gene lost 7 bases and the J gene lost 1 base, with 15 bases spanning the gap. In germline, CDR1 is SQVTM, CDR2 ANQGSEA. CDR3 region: CSGRRGGGTDTQYF. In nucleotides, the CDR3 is TGCAGCGGACGTAGGGGTGGGGGCACAGATACGCAGTATTTT.

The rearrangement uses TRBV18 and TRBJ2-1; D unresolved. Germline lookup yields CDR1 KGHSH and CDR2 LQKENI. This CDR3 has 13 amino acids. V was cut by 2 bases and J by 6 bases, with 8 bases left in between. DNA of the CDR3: TGTGCCAGCTCACCAGGGCAGATCAATGAGCAGTTCTTC. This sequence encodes CASSPGQINEQFF.

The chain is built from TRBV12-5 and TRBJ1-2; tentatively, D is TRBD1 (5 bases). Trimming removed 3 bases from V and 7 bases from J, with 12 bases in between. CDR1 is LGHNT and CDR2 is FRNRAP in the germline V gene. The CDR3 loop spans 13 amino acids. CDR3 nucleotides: TGTGCTAGTGGTTTTTTGGGGGACGGTGGCTACACCTTC. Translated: CASGFLGDGGYTF. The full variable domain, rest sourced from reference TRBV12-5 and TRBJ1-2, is DARVTQTPRHKVTEMGQEVTMRCQPILGHNTVFWYRQTMMQGLELLAYFRNRAPLDDSGMPKDRFSAEMPDATLATLKIQPSEPRDSAVYFCASGFLGDGGYTFGSGTRLTVV.

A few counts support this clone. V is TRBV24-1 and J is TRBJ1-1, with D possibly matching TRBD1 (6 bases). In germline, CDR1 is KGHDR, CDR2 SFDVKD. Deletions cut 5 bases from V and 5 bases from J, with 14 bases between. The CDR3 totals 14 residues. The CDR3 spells CATSASGAGTEAFF. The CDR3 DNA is TGTGCCACCAGTGCGTCGGGGGCCGGGACTGAAGCTTTCTTT.

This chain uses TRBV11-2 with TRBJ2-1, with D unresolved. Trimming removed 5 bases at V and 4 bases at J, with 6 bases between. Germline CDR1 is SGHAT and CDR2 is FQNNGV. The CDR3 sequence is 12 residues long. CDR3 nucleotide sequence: TGTGCCAGCAGCATCAATTACAATGAGCAGTTCTTC. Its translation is CASSINYNEQFF.

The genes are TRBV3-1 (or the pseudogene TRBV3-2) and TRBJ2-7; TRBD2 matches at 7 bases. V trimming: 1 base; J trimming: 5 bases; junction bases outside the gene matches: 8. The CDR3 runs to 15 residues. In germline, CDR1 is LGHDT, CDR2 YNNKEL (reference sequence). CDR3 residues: CASSQVGGSRDEQYF. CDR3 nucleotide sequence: TGTGCCAGCAGCCAAGTGGGCGGGAGTAGAGACGAGCAGTACTTC.

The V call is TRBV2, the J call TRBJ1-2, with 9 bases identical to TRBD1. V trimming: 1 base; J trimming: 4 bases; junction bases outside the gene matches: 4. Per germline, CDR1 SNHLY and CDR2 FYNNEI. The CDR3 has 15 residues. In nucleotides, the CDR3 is TGTGCCAGCAGTGAAGTAAGGACAGGGGCCTATGGCTACACCTTC. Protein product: CASSEVRTGAYGYTF.

The CDR3 sequence is CATSDAGSYEQYF. CDR3 DNA: TGTGCCACCAGTGATGCGGGATCCTACGAGCAGTACTTC. The gene calls are TRBV24-1 and TRBJ2-7, with a weak D call TRBD2 (6 bases). The CDR3 runs 13 residues. CDR1 is KGHDR, CDR2 SFDVKD, per germline. V shed 3 bases and J shed 1 base, with 6 bases lying between them.